The 32 T cell receptor beta chains listed next were all sequenced from one sample in a study of cytomegalovirus exposure and HLA in healthy donors. 13 Jbeta primers and 60 Vbeta primers were used for the PCR. This table comes from immunoSEQ multiplex PCR, and its TCRdb copy is limited to in-frame clones, with some not included. Here the sample spans 250,000 or so clones, roughly 91% being singletons. The sample comprised PBMCs. The origin of the receptors is a girl aged 2-10 years in good health and CMV-seronegative.

This rearrangement joins TRBV10-3 to TRBJ1-5; TRBD1 aligns across 8 bases. V dropped 0 bases and J dropped 5; count of bases not matched to a gene: 6. Germline CDR1 reads ENHRY; CDR2 reads SYGVKD. This CDR3 contains 16 residues. Here the CDR3 DNA reads TGTGCCATCAGTGAGTCGGAACAGGGGGTGGATCAGCCCCAGCATTTT. Encoded protein: CAISESEQGVDQPQHF.

This chain joins TRBV4-1 and TRBJ2-3; TRBD2 matches at 8 bases. The CDR3 spans 15 residues. Germline V CDR1 and CDR2: MGHRA, YSYEKL. The ends lost 4 bases at V and 5 bases at J; junction bases unmatched: 8. The CDR3 loop is CASSPGAGVIDTQYF. The DNA for the CDR3 is TGCGCCAGCAGCCCAGGAGCGGGAGTGATAGATACGCAGTATTTT.

The chain combines TRBV10-1 with TRBJ2-2; tentatively, D is TRBD2 (5 bases). The CDR3 spans 14 residues. The V and J ends lost 2 bases and 7 bases respectively, with 11 bases between them. CDR1 WNHNN and CDR2 SYGVQD come from the germline V gene (reference sequence). The chain's CDR3 is CASSEDSRGGELFF. CDR3 bases: TGCGCCAGCAGTGAGGACTCCCGGGGCGGGGAGCTGTTTTTT.

The rearrangement uses TRBV29-1 and TRBJ2-1; possible D gene TRBD1, 5 bases. The CDR3 is made up of 14 amino acids. Germline loops: CDR1 SQVTM, CDR2 ANQGSEA. Trimming cost V 4 bases and J 7 bases, with 17 bases left between them. The CDR3, as DNA: TGCAGCGTTGGTCTAGGGGTTAGTAGAAATGAGCAGTTCTTC. Protein: CSVGLGVSRNEQFF.

The chain couples TRBV27 to TRBJ2-7; D is ambiguous. In germline, CDR1 is MNHEY, CDR2 SMNVEV (reference sequence). V shed 5 bases and J shed 4 bases, with 12 bases lying between them. The CDR3 is 13 amino acids. CDR3 sequence reads: CASSLTPAYEQYF. The CDR3 DNA follows: TGTGCCAGCAGTCTGACTCCGGCGTACGAGCAGTACTTC.

The chain carries TRBV9 and TRBJ1-2; 8 bases are shared with TRBD1. Germline assignment: CDR1 SGDLS and CDR2 YYNGEE. The CDR3 contains 13 residues. Trimming at V came to 0 bases and at J to 5 bases, leaving 0 bases not matched to a gene. The CDR3 loop is CASSVDRGYGYTF. The DNA of the CDR3 is TGTGCCAGCAGCGTAGACAGGGGGTATGGCTACACCTTC.

The J gene is TRBJ1-2, the V gene TRBV7-8; TRBD1 is a possible D gene (5 bases). The V and J ends lost 4 bases and 3 bases respectively, with 15 bases between them. The CDR3 is 15 amino acids. The germline V gene encodes CDR1 SGHVS and CDR2 FQNEAQ. CDR3 sequence reads: CASSYHRLLDYGYTF. CDR3 nucleotides: TGTGCCAGCAGCTACCACAGGCTGTTGGACTATGGCTACACCTTC.

The V call is TRBV6-5, the J call TRBJ2-1; 7 bases map to TRBD1. CDR3 length: 14 amino acids. Trimming cost V 5 bases and J 6 bases; bases outside gene matches: 7. The germline CDR1 and CDR2 sequences are MNHEY and SVGAGI. CDR3: CASSKHRGFNEQFF. CDR3 in DNA: TGTGCCAGCAGTAAACACAGGGGTTTCAATGAGCAGTTCTTC.

The chain employs TRBV7-9 and TRBJ2-5; 12 bases match TRBD1. With 5 bases clipped from V and 4 bases from J, the junction kept 8 bases outside the gene matches. CDR3 length: 16 residues. Germline CDR1 reads SEHNR; CDR2 reads FQNEAQ (reference sequence). The CDR3 bases are TGTGCCAGCAGCCACCGGGACAGGGGGCTGTCAGAGACCCAGTACTTC. Translation gives CASSHRDRGLSETQYF.

The rearrangement uses TRBV11-3 and TRBJ1-1, with D unresolved. V lost 2 bases, J lost 1 base, and 5 bases lay in between. Germline V gene data show CDR1 as SGHNT and CDR2 as YENEEA. The CDR3 has 13 amino acids. The CDR3 loop reads CASSLNGNTEAFF. The DNA of the CDR3 is TGTGCCAGCAGCTTAAACGGGAACACTGAAGCTTTCTTT.

This chain links TRBV5-4 with TRBJ2-3; tentatively, D is TRBD2 (6 bases). The CDR3 is made up of 14 amino acids. Germline CDR1 SGHNT, CDR2 YYREEE (reference sequence). V was cut by 4 bases and J by 6 bases, with 15 bases left in between. This CDR3 is CASSPSGGWDTQYF. Written as DNA, the CDR3 is TGTGCCAGCAGCCCCTCCGGGGGATGGGATACGCAGTATTTT.

The chain couples TRBV10-2 to TRBJ1-6; 9 bases are a match to TRBD1. CDR1 is WSHSY and CDR2 is SAAADI in the germline V gene. The CDR3 runs 14 residues. Trimming took 6 bases from V and 5 from J; bases not matched to a gene: 2. CDR3: CASRGQGDNSPLHF. DNA for the CDR3: TGCGCCAGCAGGGGACAGGGTGATAATTCACCCCTCCACTTT.

This clone was seen a single time. The rearrangement links TRBV5-1 to TRBJ2-1; 9 nucleotides align to TRBD1. Germline CDR1 reads SGHRS; CDR2 reads YFSETQ. The J segment lost 12 bases and the V segment lost 1 base, leaving 5 bases of the junction unmatched. This CDR3 spans 13 amino acids. The CDR3 region is CASSLTGGSGQFF. CDR3 bases: TGCGCCAGCAGCTTGACAGGGGGCTCGGGGCAGTTCTTC. The whole variable domain, remainder taken from reference TRBV5-1 and TRBJ2-1, is KAGVTQTPRYLIKTRGQQVTLSCSPISGHRSVSWYQQTPGQGLQFLFEYFSETQRNKGNFPGRFSGRQFSNSRSEMNVSTLELGDSALYLCASSLTGGSGQFFGPGTRLTVL.

The rearrangement uses TRBV23-1 and TRBJ1-1, with 11 bases lining up with TRBD1. TRBV23-1 is flagged as an ORF with uncertain function. V lost 4 bases, J lost 4 bases, and 11 bases stayed unmatched. The length of the CDR3 is 17 residues. CDR3 sequence (DNA): TGCGCCAGCAGTCCGACTTGGCAGGGGACAGGGGGCACTGAAGCTTTCTTT. Residues: CASSPTWQGTGGTEAFF.

This clone was seen just once. V is TRBV7-3 and J is TRBJ1-1; 10 bases match TRBD1. The CDR3 sequence is 13 residues long. Germline CDR1 is SGHTA and CDR2 is FQGTGA. J gave up 7 bases and V 5 bases, and 4 bases lay outside the gene matches. In nucleotides, the CDR3 is TGTGCCAGCAGCCCAGGGGACAGGGGTGAAGCTTTCTTT. It specifies CASSPGDRGEAFF.

This rearrangement joins TRBV6-1 to TRBJ1-4; the D is unclear. CDR3 length: 11 amino acids. V gave up 8 bases and J gave up 8 bases, with 9 bases separating them. Germline CDR1 MNHNS, CDR2 SASEGT. The CDR3 DNA is TGTGCCAGCGAGCGGACGGAAAAACTGTTTTTT. This gives the protein CASERTEKLFF.

V usage is TRBV2 and J usage is TRBJ1-1; 7 bases map to TRBD1. V dropped 6 bases and J dropped 0; count of bases not matched to a gene: 4. Germline V lookup: CDR1 SNHLY, CDR2 FYNNEI. The CDR3 is made up of 14 amino acids. The CDR3 DNA reads TGTGCCAGCAGCCCAGGGACAGTGAACACTGAAGCTTTCTTT. It translates to CASSPGTVNTEAFF. The full variable domain, in which reference TRBV2 and TRBJ1-1 provide the parts outside the CDR3, is EPEVTQTPSHQVTQMGQEVILRCVPISNHLYFYWYRQILGQKVEFLVSFYNNEISEKSEIFDDQFSVERPDGSNFTLKIRSTKLEDSAMYFCASSPGTVNTEAFFGQGTRLTVV.

The chain has TRBV7-9 and TRBJ2-7; unclear D gene. CDR1 is SEHNR, CDR2 FQNEAQ, per germline (reference sequence). Deletions cut 5 bases from V and 6 bases from J, with 20 bases between. The CDR3 covers 15 residues. The CDR3 here is CASSDAPQASGEQYF. The CDR3 bases are TGTGCCAGCAGCGATGCGCCTCAAGCGTCGGGCGAGCAGTACTTC.

CDR3 bases: TGTGCCAGCAGCCGGGCGGGGACCTCCATTTCAGATACGCAGTATTTT. It is translated as CASSRAGTSISDTQYF. The chain has TRBV9 and TRBJ2-3, with D perhaps matching TRBD2 (6 bases). Germline CDR1 and CDR2: SGDLS and YYNGEE. The CDR3 length is 16 residues. V shed 4 bases and J shed 4 bases, with 19 bases lying between them.

The gene calls are TRBV15 and TRBJ1-1; possible D gene TRBD1, 5 bases. The germline gives CDR1 LNHNV, CDR2 YYDKDF (reference sequence). V lost 3 bases to trimming and J lost 4 bases, with 12 bases between them. The CDR3 spans 14 residues. CDR3 protein: CATSSELGGTEAFF. In DNA, the CDR3 is TGTGCCACCAGCAGTGAACTGGGGGGCACTGAAGCTTTCTTT.

This sequence joins TRBV7-9 and TRBJ1-6, with 10 positions matching TRBD1. With 4 bases clipped from V and 8 bases from J, the junction kept 11 bases outside the gene matches. The length of the CDR3 is 17 residues. Per the germline V gene, CDR1 is SEHNR and CDR2 is FQNEAQ (reference sequence). DNA of the CDR3: TGTGCCAGCAGCTCACCTACCGGGACAGGGGTGGATTCACCCCTCCACTTT. This translates into CASSSPTGTGVDSPLHF.

The chain combines TRBV6-5 with TRBJ2-7; 8 positions agree with TRBD1. Unmatched junction bases numbered 4, after V lost 5 bases and J lost 1 base. The CDR3 spans 14 residues. Germline V gene lookup returns CDR1 MNHEY and CDR2 SVGAGI. The CDR3 spells CASSPRQGSYEQYF. In DNA form, the CDR3 reads TGTGCCAGCAGTCCCCGACAGGGGTCCTACGAGCAGTACTTC.

This chain links TRBV9 with TRBJ2-3; D perhaps matches TRBD2 (6 bases). The CDR3 loop spans 15 amino acids. Germline V gene sequence: CDR1 SGDLS, CDR2 YYNGEE. The V gene lost 3 bases and the J gene lost 0 bases, with 11 bases spanning the gap. As DNA, the CDR3 is TGTGCCAGCAGCGAACGGGGGACCAGCACAGATACGCAGTATTTT. It translates to CASSERGTSTDTQYF.

This clone was counted a single time. The chain combines TRBV11-1 with TRBJ2-3, with 7 bases that match TRBD1. The junction had 13 bases not matched to a gene; V was cut back by 5 bases and J by 8 bases. Germline-derived CDR1 and CDR2 are SGHAT and FQDESV (reference sequence). This CDR3 is built from 15 residues. The CDR3 loop reads CASSQGDRRSPTQYF. The CDR3 nucleotides are TGTGCCAGCAGCCAAGGGGACAGAAGGAGTCCTACGCAGTATTTT.

CDR3 loop: CASRGTGEQPQHF. The DNA of the CDR3 is TGTGCCAGCAGGGGGACAGGGGAACAGCCCCAGCATTTT. J is TRBJ1-5 and V is TRBV2; TRBD1 matches at 10 bases. Trimming cost V 6 bases and J 7 bases; bases outside gene matches: 3. The CDR3 sequence is 13 residues long. CDR1 is SNHLY, CDR2 FYNNEI, per germline. The complete variable domain, with remaining parts taken from reference TRBV2 and TRBJ1-5, reads EPEVTQTPSHQVTQMGQEVILRCVPISNHLYFYWYRQILGQKVEFLVSFYNNEISEKSEIFDDQFSVERPDGSNFTLKIRSTKLEDSAMYFCASRGTGEQPQHFGDGTRLSIL.

The rearrangement joins TRBV7-9 to TRBJ2-5, with D possibly being TRBD2 (7 bases). The CDR3 is made up of 17 amino acids. The V and J ends lost 7 bases and 2 bases respectively, with 23 bases between them. Per germline, CDR1 SEHNR and CDR2 FQNEAQ (reference sequence). The CDR3 nucleotides are TGTGCCAGCATCCCCCCGGGGGGACAAAGCGGGCAAGAGACCCAGTACTTC. Its translation is CASIPPGGQSGQETQYF.

The V and J genes are TRBV5-5 and TRBJ2-7; no clear D. This CDR3 spans 16 amino acids. Trimming took 0 bases from V and 7 from J, leaving 20 bases between them. Per the germline V gene, CDR1 is SGHKS and CDR2 is YYEKEE (reference sequence). CDR3 residues: CASSLAELLENREQYF. The CDR3 DNA sequence: TGTGCCAGCAGCTTGGCCGAGTTACTGGAGAATCGGGAGCAGTACTTC.

The chain combines TRBV6-4 with TRBJ2-3; 9 nucleotides agree with TRBD2. Trimming at V came to 3 bases and at J to 6 bases, leaving 7 bases not matched to a gene. CDR1 is MRHNA and CDR2 is SNTAGT in the germline V gene. This CDR3 is 15 amino acids long. The CDR3, as DNA: TGTGCCAGCAGTGAGGGCGGGGGGGCCTCGGATACGCAGTATTTT. Its translation: CASSEGGGASDTQYF.

V usage is TRBV7-8 and J usage is TRBJ1-1, with 7 positions matching TRBD1. This CDR3 is built from 12 residues. V lost 0 bases and J lost 11; bases outside the gene matches: 3. CDR1 and CDR2 from the germline V gene are SGHVS and FQNEAQ. The DNA of the CDR3 is TGTGCCAGCAGCTTAGCCGACAGGGCGGCTTTCTTT. Encoded protein: CASSLADRAAFF.

The chain recombines TRBV27 with TRBJ1-2; 10 bases fit TRBD1. In germline, CDR1 is MNHEY, CDR2 SMNVEV (reference sequence). V was pared by 6 bases and J by 4 bases, with 2 bases of the junction left unmatched. The length of the CDR3 is 13 residues. CDR3 DNA: TGTGCCAGCAGCTGGGACAGGGGCTATGGCTACACCTTC. Translated: CASSWDRGYGYTF.

The chain employs TRBV6-1 and TRBJ1-6; TRBD1 might be the D (6 bases). Germline assignment: CDR1 MNHNS and CDR2 SASEGT. The V and J ends lost 0 bases and 7 bases respectively, with 10 bases between them. The CDR3 is 15 residues long. The CDR3 reads CASSEAFQGNSPLHF. CDR3 nucleotide sequence: TGTGCCAGCAGTGAAGCTTTTCAGGGGAATTCACCCCTCCACTTT.

The chain uses TRBV7-8 and TRBJ2-1; D is uncertain. Deletions cut 5 bases from V and 5 bases from J, with 25 bases between. From germline, CDR1 is SGHVS and CDR2 FQNEAQ. The CDR3 is 18 residues long. CDR3 loop: CASSPDKRVPLSNNEQFF. The DNA for the CDR3 is TGTGCCAGCAGCCCGGATAAACGGGTTCCCCTATCTAACAATGAGCAGTTCTTC.